The 4 T cell receptor beta chains below come from one sample, sequenced in a study of T-cell reconstitution after alpha-beta-depleted transplantation in children (TCRdb year 2016). Library construction relied on PCR. The instrument given in TCRdb is Illumina HiSeq 2500. TCR libraries were prepared with molecular barcoding, using unique molecular identifiers to normalize TCRbeta repertoire quantification. TCRdb redid the processing of the public reads, applying fastp at Q25 and MiXCR, and retained in-frame beta chains. Every entry covers one CDR3 protein and lists the most common genes and DNA from its rows. The sample table holds about 230,000 distinct CDR3 sequences, of which approximately 9.5% were seen once. The ten largest make up approximately 6.6% of the sample. The sample in question was PBMCs from the stem cell graft donor, obtained from the stem cell graft. The receptors originated from a human donor who donated a stem cell graft to a child with acute lymphoblastic leukemia.

This clonotype was detected ten times or more. The rearrangement joins TRBV6-5 to TRBJ2-5, with D tentatively TRBD2 (5 bases). CDR1 and CDR2 (germline): MNHEY, SVGAGI. The CDR3 spans 15 residues. Trimming shortened V by 0 bases and J by 2 bases, and 10 bases separated the two germline ends. CDR3 bases: TGTGCCAGCAGTTACTCTTCACGGGGACAAGAGACCCAGTACTTC. As protein: CASSYSSRGQETQYF.

The table lists this clonotype with many counts. This sequence joins TRBV7-9 and TRBJ2-2; 9 nucleotides agree with TRBD1. Per germline, CDR1 SEHNR and CDR2 FQNEAQ (reference sequence). The junction had 6 bases not matched to a gene; V was cut back by 4 bases and J by 3 bases. CDR3 length: 16 residues. DNA of the CDR3: TGTGCCAGCAGCTCGAGGACAGGGGTGGACACCGGGGAGCTGTTTTTT. Its translation is CASSSRTGVDTGELFF.

This clonotype was counted ten times or more. The chain joins TRBV4-1 to TRBJ1-1, with D unresolved. The germline V gene has CDR1 MGHRA and CDR2 YSYEKL. The CDR3 sequence is 14 residues long. Trimming stripped 1 base from V and 5 bases from J, with 11 bases between. This CDR3 is CASSQGLGDTEAFF. CDR3 bases: TGCGCCAGCAGCCAAGGGTTGGGTGATACTGAAGCTTTCTTT.

This clonotype has more than one count but fewer than ten. The DNA for the CDR3 is TGTGCCAGCAGCCCGGGGACAGGGGGCATTGAAAAACTGTTTTTT. As protein: CASSPGTGGIEKLFF. This sequence joins TRBV9 and TRBJ1-4, with TRBD1 identical over 12 bases. V shed 4 bases, J shed 7 bases, and the junction held 5 bases outside the gene matches. The CDR3 totals 15 residues. The germline V gene encodes CDR1 SGDLS and CDR2 YYNGEE.